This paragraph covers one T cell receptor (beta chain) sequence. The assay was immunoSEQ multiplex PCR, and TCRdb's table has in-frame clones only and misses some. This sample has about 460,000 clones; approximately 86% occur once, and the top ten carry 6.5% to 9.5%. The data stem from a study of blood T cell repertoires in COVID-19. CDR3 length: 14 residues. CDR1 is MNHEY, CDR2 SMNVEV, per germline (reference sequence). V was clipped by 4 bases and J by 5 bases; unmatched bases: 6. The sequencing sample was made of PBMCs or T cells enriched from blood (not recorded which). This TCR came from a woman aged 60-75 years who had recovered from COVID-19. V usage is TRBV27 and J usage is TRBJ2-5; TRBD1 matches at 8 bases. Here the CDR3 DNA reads TGTGCCAGCAGTTCTCAGGGGGCACAGGAGACCCAGTACTTC. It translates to CASSSQGAQETQYF.